This passage covers 5 T cell receptor beta chains from one sample sequenced in a study of cytomegalovirus exposure and HLA in healthy donors. The method was immunoSEQ multiplex PCR; TCRdb's version includes in-frame clones alone and lacks a portion of them. The table shows 250,000 to 350,000 clones, with approximately 85% occurring only once. The sequenced sample was PBMCs. The receptors shown here come from a man aged 25-45 years in good health and CMV-seronegative.

The chain recombines TRBV6-5 with TRBJ1-1; weak D call: TRBD1 (6 bases). Trimming took 10 bases from V and 5 from J, leaving 14 bases between them. Per germline, CDR1 MNHEY and CDR2 SVGAGI. The length of the CDR3 is 12 residues. The CDR3 DNA is TGTGCCACGGGGGGCCGGGAAACTGAAGCTTTCTTT. It codes for CATGGRETEAFF.

This clone came up a few times. The rearrangement uses TRBV5-6 and TRBJ2-7; D gene uncertain. V lost 6 bases and J lost 0, with 10 bases in between. CDR3 length: 13 amino acids. CDR1 SGHDT and CDR2 YYEEEE come from the germline V gene. The CDR3 region has the DNA TGTGCCAGCAATAGTCTGAGCTCCTACGAGCAGTACTTC. Translation gives CASNSLSSYEQYF.

In nucleotides, the CDR3 is TGTGCCAGCTCACCCGACAGCTCCAACACTGAAGCTTTCTTT. This sequence encodes CASSPDSSNTEAFF. The chain links TRBV18 to TRBJ1-1; D might be TRBD1 (5 bases). CDR3 length equals 14 residues. Germline V gene lookup returns CDR1 KGHSH and CDR2 LQKENI. V was cut by 3 bases and J by 2 bases, with 10 bases left in between.

The chain joins TRBV19 to TRBJ2-7; D is perhaps TRBD2 (5 bases). CDR3 size: 16 residues. V was shortened by 4 bases and J by 3 bases, with 19 bases between the two germline ends. Germline assignment: CDR1 LNHDA and CDR2 SQIVND (reference sequence). CDR3 coding DNA: TGTGCCAGTAGTAGCGAATTTGGACTGGACGGCTACGAGCAGTACTTC. Translated: CASSSEFGLDGYEQYF. The full variable domain, rest sourced from reference TRBV19 and TRBJ2-7, is DGGITQSPKYLFRKEGQNVTLSCEQNLNHDAMYWYRQDPGQGLRLIYYSQIVNDFQKGDIAEGYSVSREKKESFPLTVTSAQKNPTAFYLCASSSEFGLDGYEQYFGPGTRLTVT.

This CDR3 reads CASSLAEQGYGYTF. For the CDR3, the DNA is TGTGCCAGCAGCTTAGCGGAACAGGGCTATGGCTACACCTTC. The chain uses TRBV7-8 and TRBJ1-2; TRBD1 might be the D (6 bases). V dropped 0 bases and J dropped 4 bases, with 9 bases sitting between them. Germline V gives CDR1 SGHVS, CDR2 FQNEAQ. CDR3 length: 14 amino acids.